This T cell receptor (beta chain) was identified in a study of beta chain features in type 1 diabetes. Reverse transcription of all isolated RNA meant that expressed TCRB transcripts were sequenced. Here immunoSEQ multiplex PCR was the method, and the copy in TCRdb shows in-frame clones only, minus some. The table includes hundreds of thousands of clones, over 12% detected once. Germline values: CDR1 SGHRS, CDR2 YFSETQ. V dropped 5 bases and J dropped 1 base, with 11 bases sitting between them. This CDR3 comprises 14 residues. By way of CD45RO/CCR7/CD25/CD127/CD95/CD27, the CD4+ regulatory, stem cell-like memory, central memory and naive cells were sorted. Notes on this clone: Its cognate antigen is unknown.

General observations from the study: Type 1 diabetes patients had moderately but significantly shorter TCRB CDR3s in all four CD4+ subsets. The naive, central memory and Treg TCRB repertoires looked more alike in patients than they did in healthy donors. Resolution of whether HLA type affects TCRB rearrangement was not achieved here. Cells with high TCR expression could be over-represented by cDNA sequencing.

The chain employs TRBV5-1 and TRBJ2-3; a weak D match, TRBD1 (6 bases). The clonotype originates from a man aged 18-30 years with type 1 diabetes. The sequencing input was naive CD4+ T cells from blood. The CDR3: CASRRDTGTDTQYF. The CDR3 DNA follows: TGCGCCAGCAGGAGGGACACAGGCACAGATACGCAGTATTTT.